The sample holds a few counts of the clone carrying this T cell receptor beta chain. The data belong to a study of blood T cell repertoires in COVID-19. The CDR3 contains 14 residues. Trimming stripped 3 bases from V and 4 bases from J, with 9 bases between. CDR1 SGHTA and CDR2 FQGTGA come from the germline V gene. Method: immunoSEQ multiplex PCR; TCRdb's copy keeps in-frame clones and lacks some. The sample lists some 170,000 clones, approximately 87% occurring once. The V and J genes are TRBV7-3 and TRBJ2-2, with a possible D match to TRBD1 (5 bases). The TCR comes from a woman in her 70s with COVID-19, enrolled during active disease. The sequencing sample was made of peripheral blood. CDR3 protein: CASSLTVSTGELFF. The CDR3 bases are TGTGCCAGCAGCTTGACAGTTAGCACCGGGGAGCTGTTTTTT.